This is a list of T cell receptor beta chains from one sample in a study of cytomegalovirus exposure and HLA in healthy donors. Repertoires were generated with immunoSEQ multiplex PCR, while TCRdb's copy carries only in-frame clones and drops some. The table has more than 150,000 clones, 88% seen once; the top ten hold 2.5% to 3%. The sample was PBMCs. The origin of the receptors is a young man in good health and CMV-seronegative. The CDR3 runs from the conserved cysteine through the conserved F or W. The D gene is left open where the match is weak. Rows may omit the clone size; those that give it use once, few, many or a size class.

V gene,clone size,J gene,D gene,CDR3 DNA,CDR3 protein
TRBV29-1,NA,TRBJ2-6,NA,TGCAGCGTTGAGGGGAGAGGGGCCAACGTCCTGACTTTC,CSVEGRGANVLTF
TRBV25-1,NA,TRBJ1-2,NA,TGTGCCAGCAGAGACAGGCGGGCCAATGGCTACACCTTC,CASRDRRANGYTF
TRBV19,NA,TRBJ1-6,TRBD1,TGTGCCAGTAGTATCGGACAGGGTGATTCACCCCTCCACTTT,CASSIGQGDSPLHF
TRBV7-9,NA,TRBJ1-4,TRBD1,TGTGCCAGCAGCTCGACAGGGTCAAATGAAAAACTGTTTTTT,CASSSTGSNEKLFF
TRBV9,NA,TRBJ2-1,TRBD2,TGTGCCAGCAGCTTCAGCGTGGGAGGGGTTGAGCAGTTCTTC,CASSFSVGGVEQFF
TRBV5-6,NA,TRBJ2-5,TRBD1,TGTGCCAGCAGCGGAGACAGGGGTAGAGAGACCCAGTACTTC,CASSGDRGRETQYF
TRBV5-6,NA,TRBJ2-5,NA,TGTGCCAGCAGCTTGCAGAAGGAGACCCAGTACTTC,CASSLQKETQYF
TRBV29-1,NA,TRBJ2-7,NA,TGCAGCGTTGACGGACCAGGGGGGATGTACGAGCAGTACTTC,CSVDGPGGMYEQYF
TRBV7-8,NA,TRBJ1-1,NA,TGTGCCAGCAGCCCCGGGGGGACTGAAGCTTTCTTT,CASSPGGTEAFF
TRBV4-3,NA,TRBJ1-2,TRBD1,TGCGCCAGCAGCCAATCTAGACAGGGGGCCTATGGCTACACCTTC,CASSQSRQGAYGYTF
TRBV11-2,NA,TRBJ2-5,TRBD1,TGTGCCAGCAGCGCGGTCCCCGCGGGACAGGGGGCTAGAGAGACCCAGTACTTC,CASSAVPAGQGARETQYF
TRBV10-3,NA,TRBJ2-2,TRBD2,TGTGCCATCAGTGAGTCGCGGGGGGCGAACACCGGGGAGCTGTTTTTT,CAISESRGANTGELFF
TRBV7-7,NA,TRBJ2-2,NA,TGTGCTAGCAGCTTAAAGCAGGTGTCGAACACCGGGGAGCTGTTTTTT,CASSLKQVSNTGELFF
TRBV7-2,NA,TRBJ1-2,TRBD1,TGTGCCAGCAGCTCCAGACAGGGGGCTAACTATGGCTACACCTTC,CASSSRQGANYGYTF
TRBV27,NA,TRBJ1-1,NA,TGTGCCAGCAGGCTTTTACAGGGAAGGAACACTGAAGCTTTCTTT,CASRLLQGRNTEAFF
TRBV2,NA,TRBJ2-3,TRBD2,TGTGCCAGCAGGGAGGGACTAGCCACAGATACGCAGTATTTT,CASREGLATDTQYF
TRBV19,NA,TRBJ2-7,TRBD2,TGTGCCAGTAGCCAACTAGCGGGAGGCTACGAGCAGTACTTC,CASSQLAGGYEQYF
TRBV13,NA,TRBJ1-3,TRBD1,TGTGCCAGCAGCGATCATGACAGGGGAGTTTCTGGAAACACCATATATTTT,CASSDHDRGVSGNTIYF
TRBV2,NA,TRBJ2-1,TRBD2,TGTGCCAGCAAGGGTAGCGGGGCCCCCTCAGAGCAGTTCTTC,CASKGSGAPSEQFF
TRBV14,NA,TRBJ2-1,NA,TGTGCCAGCAGCCAAGAGCGGGTCTACAATGAGCAGTTCTTC,CASSQERVYNEQFF
TRBV7-2,NA,TRBJ2-2,NA,TGTGCCAGCATCCGAGGCGGATCGAGTCCCGGGGAGCTGTTTTTT,CASIRGGSSPGELFF
TRBV10-3,NA,TRBJ2-5,NA,TGTGCCATCAGTGACGCGGGGGCCGGAGGGGAGACCCAGTACTTC,CAISDAGAGGETQYF
TRBV6-6,NA,TRBJ2-3,TRBD1,TGTGCCAGCAGTTACTTGACAGGGGGACGCACAGATACGCAGTATTTT,CASSYLTGGRTDTQYF
TRBV10-3,NA,TRBJ2-3,NA,TGTGCCATCAGTATGATACCCCTAATGTGTCCAGATACGCAGTATTTT,CAISMIPLMCPDTQYF
TRBV7-8,NA,TRBJ1-5,NA,TGTGCCAGCAGCTTAGCGGCCAGTACGAATCAGCCCCAGCATTTT,CASSLAASTNQPQHF
TRBV25-1,once,TRBJ1-6,NA,TGTGCCAGCAGTGAAGAACGACAGAATTCACCCCTCCACTTT,CASSEERQNSPLHF
TRBV19,NA,TRBJ2-3,NA,TGTGCCAGTACAGGGCGTGATACGCAGTATTTT,CASTGRDTQYF
TRBV18,NA,TRBJ2-3,TRBD2,TGTGCCAGCTCAACGGGACTAGAGAATTCAGATACGCAGTATTTT,CASSTGLENSDTQYF
TRBV7-2,NA,TRBJ1-5,NA,TGTGCCAGCAGCTTACCGGGGTTGAGCAATCAGCCCCAGCATTTT,CASSLPGLSNQPQHF
TRBV13,few,TRBJ2-6,NA,TGTGCCAGCAGCCCAGGGGGGTCCGGGGCCAACGTCCTGACTTTC,CASSPGGSGANVLTF
TRBV7-9,NA,TRBJ1-4,NA,TGTGCCAGCAGCTTCCTGACAGAAAAACTGTTTTTT,CASSFLTEKLFF
TRBV2,once,TRBJ1-2,TRBD1,TGTGCCAGCAGAGAGACAGGGGTCAGGGGCTACACCTTC,CASRETGVRGYTF
TRBV9,NA,TRBJ2-1,TRBD1,TGTGCCAGCAGCGTAGGGACAGGGCGGTCCTACAATGAGCAGTTCTTC,CASSVGTGRSYNEQFF
TRBV18,NA,TRBJ2-7,NA,TGTGCCAGCTCACCGCAGAGGAGTACCCTCTACGAGCAGTACTTC,CASSPQRSTLYEQYF
TRBV6-1,NA,TRBJ1-5,TRBD1,TGTGCCAGCATGACAGGGCATCAGCCCCAGCATTTT,CASMTGHQPQHF
TRBV5-8,NA,TRBJ2-1,TRBD2,TGTGCCAGCAGCTTGGTGGGACTACCTGAGCAGTTCTTC,CASSLVGLPEQFF
TRBV6-5,few,TRBJ1-5,NA,TGTGCCAGCAGTTCATCCTTTGAGTATAGCAATCAGCCCCAGCATTTT,CASSSSFEYSNQPQHF
TRBV4-1,NA,TRBJ1-3,NA,TGCGCCAGCAGCCAATTCGTGACGGGGGGGGTAAGGAGGAACACCATATATTTT,CASSQFVTGGVRRNTIYF
TRBV15,NA,TRBJ2-7,TRBD2,TGTGCCACCAGCGCGAGGGGACTAGCGGCAACCTACGAGCAGTACTTC,CATSARGLAATYEQYF
TRBV18,NA,TRBJ2-7,TRBD2,TGTGCCAGCTCACGGACTAGTACCTACGACTACGAGCAGTACTTC,CASSRTSTYDYEQYF
TRBV5-1,NA,TRBJ2-5,TRBD2,TGCGCCAGCAGCTTATCTAGCGGGGGCTCTTCACAAGAGACCCAGTACTTC,CASSLSSGGSSQETQYF
TRBV7-9,once,TRBJ2-1,TRBD2,TGTGCCAGCAGCTCCGGACTAGCGGGGGCCTACAATGAGCAGTTCTTC,CASSSGLAGAYNEQFF
TRBV19,NA,TRBJ2-7,NA,TGTGCCAGTAGTATTATGGTCCAGCGAAGCTACGAGCAGTACTTC,CASSIMVQRSYEQYF
TRBV29-1,NA,TRBJ2-5,TRBD1,TGCAGCGTTCCCCAGACAGGGGATGGGGAGACCCAGTACTTC,CSVPQTGDGETQYF
TRBV18,NA,TRBJ1-4,NA,TGTGCCAGCTCACCACTTGGACAGCTTAATGAAAAACTGTTTTTT,CASSPLGQLNEKLFF
TRBV18,once,TRBJ1-1,NA,TGTGCCAGCTCACCACTGGGGCGCGACACTGAAGCTTTCTTT,CASSPLGRDTEAFF
TRBV28,NA,TRBJ2-1,TRBD2,TGTGCCAGCAGCCTTACTAGCGGGAGTCTAAATGAGCAGTTCTTC,CASSLTSGSLNEQFF
TRBV18,few,TRBJ2-1,TRBD2,TGTGCCAGCTCACCGGGACTATCCTACAATGAGCAGTTCTTC,CASSPGLSYNEQFF
TRBV7-8,NA,TRBJ2-5,TRBD2,TGTGCCAGCAGCTTGCCGGGGGGGCTGGAGACCCAGTACTTC,CASSLPGGLETQYF
TRBV29-1,once,TRBJ2-6,TRBD1,TGCAGCGTTGAAGGGACTGGGGGACAGGGGGCGTTTAGGCCCGGCGTCCTGACTTTC,CSVEGTGGQGAFRPGVLTF
TRBV7-9,NA,TRBJ2-7,NA,TGTGCCAGCAGCTTAGGGTGGGACAAAGGAACCTACGAGCAGTACTTC,CASSLGWDKGTYEQYF
TRBV4-1,NA,TRBJ1-4,TRBD1,TGCGCCAGCAGCCAAGGGACAGGGGGATGGAATGAAAAACTGTTTTTT,CASSQGTGGWNEKLFF